What follows are 30 T cell receptor beta chains derived from one specimen sequenced in a study of T cell responses to AZD1222 COVID-19 vaccine. Sequenced by immunoSEQ multiplex PCR; TCRdb stores in-frame clones only, minus some. Of tens of thousands of clones listed, 70% to 90% are singletons. The sequencing here drew on peripheral blood, taken on day 0 of AZD1222 vaccination. The receptor source for this set is an adult in good health.

The V gene is TRBV6-5, the J gene TRBJ1-1; D may be TRBD1 (5 bases). The V gene lost 6 bases and the J gene lost 4 bases, with 12 bases spanning the gap. The CDR3 length is 13 residues. The germline gives CDR1 MNHEY, CDR2 SVGAGI. The CDR3 reads CASRSVGPTEAFF. The CDR3, as DNA: TGTGCCAGCAGGTCGGTGGGGCCCACTGAAGCTTTCTTT.

This chain connects TRBV6-5 to TRBJ2-7; 7 nucleotides agree with TRBD1. Trimming removed 6 bases from V and 3 bases from J; junction bases left unmatched: 8. The CDR3 covers 14 residues. Germline V gives CDR1 MNHEY, CDR2 SVGAGI. The CDR3 coding sequence is TGTGCCAGCAGCTCAATGGGACAGTTCTACGAGCAGTACTTC. Protein sequence: CASSSMGQFYEQYF.

The chain joins TRBV11-2 to TRBJ2-7; 9 bases line up with TRBD1. Trimming cost V 3 bases and J 4 bases; bases outside gene matches: 7. The CDR3 sequence is 15 residues long. Per the germline V gene, CDR1 is SGHAT and CDR2 is FQNNGV. In DNA form, the CDR3 reads TGTGCCAGCAGCTTTGGGACAGGGAACGAGTACGAGCAGTACTTC. Protein sequence: CASSFGTGNEYEQYF.

J is TRBJ1-6 and V is TRBV6-6; tentatively, D is TRBD1 (5 bases). V was trimmed by 6 bases and J by 10 bases, leaving 13 bases between them. Germline loops: CDR1 MNHNY, CDR2 SVGAGI (reference sequence). The CDR3 has 13 amino acids. The CDR3 bases are TGTGCCAGCAGCCCCAGGGCAGGATCACCCCTCCACTTT. Protein sequence: CASSPRAGSPLHF.

V and J are TRBV19 and TRBJ1-1, with D unresolved. The CDR3 loop spans 13 amino acids. The germline CDR1 and CDR2 sequences are LNHDA and SQIVND (reference sequence). V lost 7 bases and J 6 bases, leaving 15 bases between the germline ends. The CDR3 here is CASTPDPRAEAFF. The CDR3 coding sequence is TGTGCCAGTACCCCGGACCCCCGGGCTGAAGCTTTCTTT.

This clone has just a few counts. The chain couples TRBV12-3 or TRBV12-4 to TRBJ2-4; 7 bases agree with TRBD2. The CDR3 spans 12 residues. Trimming cost V 5 bases and J 8 bases; bases outside gene matches: 3. The CDR3, as DNA: TGTGCCAGCAGTGGGGGGGGAGACATTCAGTACTTC. As protein: CASSGGGDIQYF.

The chain employs TRBV10-3 and TRBJ1-1; TRBD1 aligns across 7 bases. Germline V gene data show CDR1 as ENHRY and CDR2 as SYGVKD. There are 13 residues in the CDR3. Germline trimming cut 10 bases from V and 3 bases from J; bases unmatched to any gene: 8. Here the CDR3 reads CATTDRVDTEAFF. CDR3 nucleotide sequence: TGTGCCACAACTGACAGGGTGGACACTGAAGCTTTCTTT.

By proportion, this clone is medium-sized. This chain joins TRBV6-5 and TRBJ1-3; no clear D gene. Trimming took off 4 bases at V and 0 bases at J, with 13 bases between the two ends. There are 16 residues in the CDR3. In germline, CDR1 is MNHEY, CDR2 SVGAGI. CDR3 bases: TGTGCCAGCAGTTTGGGCCCGGTCTACTCTGGAAACACCATATATTTT. Protein sequence: CASSLGPVYSGNTIYF.

The chain combines TRBV6-5 with TRBJ2-7, with TRBD2 identical over 10 bases. The CDR3 contains 16 residues. The junction had 4 bases not matched to a gene; V was cut back by 0 bases and J by 2 bases. Germline V gene data show CDR1 as MNHEY and CDR2 as SVGAGI. CDR3 bases: TGTGCCAGCAGTTACTCACCTAGCGGGGGAACCTACGAGCAGTACTTC. Translated, it gives CASSYSPSGGTYEQYF.

This chain's CDR3 is CSARRVEKFF. CDR3 DNA sequence: TGCAGTGCTAGACGGGTAGAGAAGTTCTTC. The genes are TRBV20-1 and TRBJ2-1; D gene ambiguous. This CDR3 comprises 10 residues. V lost 2 bases, J lost 14 bases, and 10 bases lay in between. The germline V gene encodes CDR1 DFQATT and CDR2 SNEGSKA (reference sequence).

This clone has a single count. This chain uses TRBV19 with TRBJ1-2; D is possibly TRBD1 (5 bases). Germline CDR1 reads LNHDA; CDR2 reads SQIVND (reference sequence). Trimming removed 4 bases at V and 4 bases at J, with 10 bases between. This CDR3 spans 13 amino acids. CDR3 amino acids: CASSTPGTYGYTF. In DNA, the CDR3 is TGTGCCAGTAGTACCCCGGGGACCTATGGCTACACCTTC. The entire variable domain, with the rest obtained from reference TRBV19 and TRBJ1-2, is as follows: DGGITQSPKYLFRKEGQNVTLSCEQNLNHDAMYWYRQDPGQGLRLIYYSQIVNDFQKGDIAEGYSVSREKKESFPLTVTSAQKNPTAFYLCASSTPGTYGYTFGSGTRLTVV.

This chain uses TRBV5-6 with TRBJ2-5, with a possible D match to TRBD1 (6 bases). Trimming took 2 bases from V and 1 from J, leaving 12 bases between them. The CDR3 loop spans 15 amino acids. CDR1 and CDR2 (germline): SGHDT, YYEEEE. CDR3 residues: CASSFFRGSQETQYF. The CDR3, as DNA: TGTGCCAGCAGCTTTTTCAGGGGAAGCCAAGAGACCCAGTACTTC. Filled out from reference TRBV5-6 and TRBJ2-5, the complete variable domain reads DAGVTQSPTHLIKTRGQQVTLRCSPKSGHDTVSWYQQALGQGPQFIFQYYEEEERQRGNFPDRFSGHQFPNYSSELNVNALLLGDSALYLCASSFFRGSQETQYFGPGTRLLVL.

J is TRBJ2-3 and V is TRBV29-1; maybe TRBD2 (5 bases). This CDR3 spans 15 amino acids. The V end was cut by 4 bases, the J end by 0 bases, with 14 bases between. Germline CDR1 and CDR2: SQVTM and ANQGSEA. The chain's CDR3 is CSVVRRRVSTDTQYF. CDR3 coding DNA: TGCAGCGTTGTGCGGAGGCGGGTTAGCACAGATACGCAGTATTTT.

This chain joins TRBV7-2 and TRBJ1-6, with D hard to call. Germline V gene data show CDR1 as SGHTA and CDR2 as FQGNSA. The V and J ends lost 5 bases and 8 bases respectively, with 10 bases between them. The length of the CDR3 is 13 residues. The CDR3 region has the DNA TGTGCCAGCAGCACTTACAGAGATTCACCCCTCCACTTT. Translation: CASSTYRDSPLHF. The whole variable domain, filled in from reference TRBV7-2 and TRBJ1-6, reads GAGVSQSPSNKVTEKGKDVELRCDPISGHTALYWYRQSLGQGLEFLIYFQGNSAPDKSGLPSDRFSAERTGGSVSTLTIQRTQQEDSAVYLCASSTYRDSPLHFGNGTRLTVT.

As regards this clone: This specimen includes other DNA sequences encoding the same CDR3. This rearrangement joins TRBV5-1 to TRBJ2-3; no reliable D call. Germline values: CDR1 SGHRS, CDR2 YFSETQ. CDR3 length: 11 amino acids. The V end was cut by 4 bases, the J end by 5 bases, with 5 bases between. The CDR3 DNA sequence: TGCGCCAGCAGCACGGGAGATACGCAGTATTTT. This codes for CASSTGDTQYF.

The V gene is TRBV29-1, the J gene TRBJ1-1; 7 nucleotides line up with TRBD1. The length of the CDR3 is 12 residues. Germline V gene lookup returns CDR1 SQVTM and CDR2 ANQGSEA. V was clipped by 6 bases and J by 11 bases; unmatched bases: 12. DNA for the CDR3: TGCAGCGTGAAAGAGGGGGCGATGAAGGCTTTCTTT. Translating gives CSVKEGAMKAFF.

The table lists this clone with a few counts. V is TRBV7-2 and J is TRBJ2-2; 11 bases map to TRBD2. CDR3 length: 17 amino acids. After removal of 4 bases from V and 3 bases from J, the junction contained 7 bases not matched to a gene. Germline V gene data show CDR1 as SGHTA and CDR2 as FQGNSA. The CDR3: CASSSDSSGGYTGELFF. The CDR3 DNA is TGTGCCAGCAGCTCGGATTCTAGCGGGGGGTACACCGGGGAGCTGTTTTTT.

V is TRBV7-2 and J is TRBJ2-5, with 8 bases lining up with TRBD1. This CDR3 contains 14 residues. V lost 3 bases, J lost 1 base, and 1 base stayed unmatched. The germline V gene encodes CDR1 SGHTA and CDR2 FQGNSA. The CDR3 bases are TGTGCCAGCAGCTTGCAGGGGGCCCAAGAGACCCAGTACTTC. Protein: CASSLQGAQETQYF.

This clone was counted between two and nine times. The J gene is TRBJ2-1, the V gene TRBV5-1, with 8 bases lining up with TRBD1. The CDR3 has 14 residues. The V gene end was trimmed by 4 bases and the J gene end by 10 bases; junction bases not matched to a gene: 10. CDR1 is SGHRS and CDR2 is YFSETQ in the germline V gene. In DNA form, the CDR3 reads TGCGCCAGCAGCCCTGGACAGGGCTTTAACGAGCAGTTCTTC. Encoded protein: CASSPGQGFNEQFF.

This sequence joins TRBV28 and TRBJ1-6; 9 bases align to TRBD1. CDR3 size: 16 residues. Looked up from germline, CDR1 is MDHEN and CDR2 is SYDVKM. V lost 2 bases to trimming and J lost 11 bases; unmatched junction nucleotides: 10. The CDR3 DNA reads TGTGCCAGCAGTTTAAGGGGGGGGACAGGGCTTACACCCCTCCACTTT. As protein: CASSLRGGTGLTPLHF. Complete variable domain (other parts from reference TRBV28 and TRBJ1-6): DVKVTQSSRYLVKRTGEKVFLECVQDMDHENMFWYRQDPGLGLRLIYFSYDVKMKEKGDIPEGYSVSREKKERFSLILESASTNQTSMYLCASSLRGGTGLTPLHFGNGTRLTVT.

The genes are TRBV6-1 and TRBJ2-3; 10 nucleotides align to TRBD2. V shed 2 bases, J shed 4 bases, and the junction held 3 bases outside the gene matches. The CDR3 is made up of 15 amino acids. Germline loops: CDR1 MNHNS, CDR2 SASEGT. For the CDR3, the DNA is TGTGCCAGCAGTGAAATGAGCGGGGGGGCAGATACGCAGTATTTT. It encodes CASSEMSGGADTQYF.

The chain employs TRBV11-3 and TRBJ2-2; D is ambiguous. The CDR3 is made up of 13 amino acids. CDR1 is SGHNT, CDR2 YENEEA, per germline. Trimming cost V 3 bases and J 3 bases, with 5 bases left between them. CDR3 region: CASSFWDTGELFF. The DNA for the CDR3 is TGTGCCAGCAGCTTTTGGGACACCGGGGAGCTGTTTTTT.

The chain couples TRBV6-5 to TRBJ2-7; a possible D gene is TRBD1 (5 bases). This CDR3 contains 15 residues. The V gene lost 7 bases and the J gene lost 1 base, with 17 bases spanning the gap. The germline V gene has CDR1 MNHEY and CDR2 SVGAGI. CDR3 residues: CASTNTPDRSYEQYF. CDR3 nucleotide sequence: TGTGCCAGCACCAACACCCCTGACAGATCCTACGAGCAGTACTTC.

This chain connects TRBV5-5 to TRBJ2-3; TRBD2 matches 9 bases. CDR1 and CDR2 from the germline V gene are SGHKS and YYEKEE (reference sequence). The V and J ends lost 5 bases and 6 bases, in that order; junction bases with no gene match: 10. The CDR3 is 15 amino acids. The CDR3 here is CASRGSGTSLDTQYF. The CDR3, as DNA: TGTGCCAGCAGGGGATCCGGGACTAGCTTGGATACGCAGTATTTT. Filled out from reference TRBV5-5 and TRBJ2-3, the complete variable domain reads DAGVTQSPTHLIKTRGQQVTLRCSPISGHKSVSWYQQVLGQGPQFIFQYYEKEERGRGNFPDRFSARQFPNYSSELNVNALLLGDSALYLCASRGSGTSLDTQYFGPGTRLTVL.

This chain joins TRBV5-4 and TRBJ1-2; a weak D match, TRBD1 (5 bases). In germline, CDR1 is SGHNT, CDR2 YYREEE (reference sequence). The V end was cut by 0 bases, the J end by 4 bases, with 13 bases between. CDR3 size: 15 residues. The CDR3 DNA follows: TGTGCCAGCAGCTTGGCGGCAGGGCTGAGCTATGGCTACACCTTC. Protein sequence: CASSLAAGLSYGYTF.

V gene TRBV18 combines with J gene TRBJ1-4; TRBD1 is a possible D gene (6 bases). Trimming took off 3 bases at V and 1 base at J, with 6 bases between the two ends. The CDR3 loop spans 14 amino acids. Germline CDR1 reads KGHSH; CDR2 reads LQKENI. CDR3 amino acids: CASSPDRTNEKLFF. CDR3 bases: TGTGCCAGCTCACCGGACAGAACTAATGAAAAACTGTTTTTT. The whole variable domain, remainder taken from reference TRBV18 and TRBJ1-4, is NAGVMQNPRHLVRRRGQEARLRCSPMKGHSHVYWYRQLPEEGLKFMVYLQKENIIDESGMPKERFSAEFPKEGPSILRIQQVVRGDSAAYFCASSPDRTNEKLFFGSGTQLSVL.

The CDR3: CASSSRPPLGTEAFF. The CDR3 DNA is TGTGCCAGCAGTTCTAGACCGCCCTTGGGCACTGAAGCTTTCTTT. V is TRBV27 and J is TRBJ1-1; D ambiguous. The CDR3 is 15 residues long. V was clipped by 4 bases and J by 4 bases, with 16 bases between them. The germline CDR1 and CDR2 sequences are MNHEY and SMNVEV (reference sequence).

This chain links TRBV4-1 with TRBJ1-1, with D hard to call. The germline V and J ends were trimmed by 2 bases and 4 bases, with 20 bases remaining between them. The germline CDR1 and CDR2 sequences are MGHRA and YSYEKL. The CDR3 is 17 amino acids. The CDR3: CASSQRLIGLGGTEAFF. CDR3 nucleotides: TGCGCCAGCAGCCAACGATTAATAGGGCTGGGAGGCACTGAAGCTTTCTTT.

The CDR3 nucleotides are TGTGCCAGCAGCATGGATGGGAATCAGCCCCAGCATTTT. It encodes CASSMDGNQPQHF. The chain joins TRBV7-2 to TRBJ1-5, with D uncertain. The CDR3 loop spans 13 amino acids. The V end lost 5 bases, the J end lost 4 bases, and 9 bases lay between the germline ends. Germline CDR1 reads SGHTA; CDR2 reads FQGNSA.

The chain recombines TRBV28 with TRBJ1-3; D gene ambiguous. CDR1 is MDHEN and CDR2 is SYDVKM in the germline V gene. The length of the CDR3 is 13 residues. V was shortened by 5 bases and J by 4 bases, with 9 bases between the two germline ends. The CDR3 reads CASSMQLGNTIYF. DNA of the CDR3: TGTGCCAGCAGTATGCAACTAGGAAACACCATATATTTT.